The rows below give T cell receptor beta chains drawn from one sample of a study of blood T cell repertoires in COVID-19. The table came from immunoSEQ multiplex PCR; TCRdb's copy has only in-frame clones and leaves some out. The sample contains about 180,000 clones, under 85% of which appear only once. Specimen: peripheral blood. The receptors come from an elderly woman with acute or convalescent COVID-19. Both conserved end residues are part of each CDR3. D genes are given only for firm matches. The size of a clone is reported for some rows only, either as once, few or many, or as a class for expanded clones.

TRBV19,TRBJ1-1,TRBD1,-,TGTGCCAGTAGTCCTAGACAGGGAATGAACACTGAAGCTTTCTTT,CASSPRQGMNTEAFF
TRBV5-5,TRBJ1-4,-,-,TGTGCCAGCAGCTTGAATACAGTCGAAAAACTGTTTTTT,CASSLNTVEKLFF
TRBV4-1,TRBJ1-2,-,-,TGCGCCAGCAGCCACCAGGGCCCGAGAGGCAGCTATGGCTACACCTTC,CASSHQGPRGSYGYTF
TRBV28,TRBJ1-5,-,-,TGTGCCAGCAGTACTACAGGGCCGAACAATCAGCCCCAGCATTTT,CASSTTGPNNQPQHF
TRBV30,TRBJ1-2,-,-,TGTGCCCGGAGAAAAGACTGGGGCTACACCTTC,CARRKDWGYTF
TRBV19,TRBJ1-5,TRBD1,-,TGTGCCAGTAGTATATGGGGGACAGGGAATCAGCCCCAGCATTTT,CASSIWGTGNQPQHF
TRBV7-2,TRBJ1-1,-,-,TGTGCCAGCAGCTCAGGGGTTTCCTGGACTGAAGCTTTCTTT,CASSSGVSWTEAFF
TRBV6-5,TRBJ1-1,-,-,TGTGCCAGCAGTTACGAGGGCGACACTGAAGCTTTCTTT,CASSYEGDTEAFF
TRBV5-1,TRBJ1-5,TRBD1,-,TGCGCCAGCAGCCCCGGACAGGTCGGGCAGCCCCAGCATTTT,CASSPGQVGQPQHF
TRBV27,TRBJ2-2,-,-,TGTGCCAGCAGTTTTTGGGGCCCGGACACCGGGGAGCTGTTTTTT,CASSFWGPDTGELFF
TRBV3-1/TRBV3-2,TRBJ2-7,TRBD1,-,TGTGCCAGCAGCCAAGATCCCCCTAGACAGGGACGGGAGCAGTACTTC,CASSQDPPRQGREQYF
TRBV29-1,TRBJ2-3,TRBD2,-,TGCAGCGTTAGAGGACTAGCCACAGATACGCAGTATTTT,CSVRGLATDTQYF
TRBV25-1,TRBJ2-7,TRBD1,few,TGTGCCAGCAGTGGACCCGGGACAGCGACTACCTACGAGCAGTACTTC,CASSGPGTATTYEQYF
TRBV11-2,TRBJ1-2,TRBD1,-,TGTGCCAGCAGCTTAGGGACAGGGGCCCACTATGGCTACACCTTC,CASSLGTGAHYGYTF
TRBV5-6,TRBJ1-2,-,-,TGTGCCAGCAGCTTAGGCAGGGACTATGGCTACACCTTC,CASSLGRDYGYTF
TRBV7-8,TRBJ2-1,-,-,TGTGCCAGCAGCCCACGAGTTAGGGGCAATGAGCAGTTCTTC,CASSPRVRGNEQFF
TRBV3-1/TRBV3-2,TRBJ2-7,-,-,TGTGCCAGCAGCCAGGACTACTCTAGGGTCGACGAGCAGTACTTC,CASSQDYSRVDEQYF
TRBV2,TRBJ2-2,TRBD1,-,TGTGCCAGCTCAAGAGGCGGGACAGGGGCCACCGGGGAGCTGTTTTTT,CASSRGGTGATGELFF
TRBV27,TRBJ1-1,TRBD1,few,TGTGCCAGCAGTTTCCAGGGGGAGAACACTGAAGCTTTCTTT,CASSFQGENTEAFF
TRBV7-9,TRBJ1-1,TRBD1,few,TGTGCCAGCAGCTTAGCTTCCTCAGGGGGAAGCACTGAAGCTTTCTTT,CASSLASSGGSTEAFF
TRBV25-1,TRBJ2-5,TRBD1,-,TGTGCCAGCACCCGAAGGCGGTCAGGGGGGACCCAGTACTTC,CASTRRRSGGTQYF
TRBV9,TRBJ1-2,-,-,TGTGCCAGCAGCGCTCCCTCGGATGGCTACACCTTC,CASSAPSDGYTF
TRBV6-5,TRBJ1-1,TRBD1,-,TGTGCCAGCAGTCGTCGACAGGGGGTAACTGAAGCTTTCTTT,CASSRRQGVTEAFF
TRBV19,TRBJ2-4,TRBD2,-,TGTGCCAGTAGTGCAGATGGACCGGGACTAGGGGCCATTCAGTACTTC,CASSADGPGLGAIQYF
TRBV24-1,TRBJ1-2,TRBD1,few,TGTGCCACCAGTGAAGGACAGGGATTGTATGGCTACACCTTC,CATSEGQGLYGYTF
TRBV4-1,TRBJ2-7,TRBD2,-,TGCGCCAGCAGCCACAGCCGCAGCGGGGGAATCTACGAGCAGTACTTC,CASSHSRSGGIYEQYF
TRBV7-9,TRBJ2-5,-,-,TGTGCCAGCAGCTTAAGACCACAGGGTTTAGAGACCCAGTACTTC,CASSLRPQGLETQYF
TRBV9,TRBJ1-4,-,-,TGTGCCAGCAGCGACAGTTGGGCTAATGAAAAACTGTTTTTT,CASSDSWANEKLFF
TRBV19,TRBJ2-7,TRBD1,-,TGTGCCAGCAAGACCGGGACAGGGCCCTACGAGCAGTACTTC,CASKTGTGPYEQYF
TRBV7-8,TRBJ1-1,-,-,TGTGCCAGCAGCTTAGGTAGTCATGAAGCTTTCTTT,CASSLGSHEAFF
TRBV2,TRBJ2-5,-,-,TGTGCCAGCAGTCGGGCGGGTGGCGAGACCCAGTACTTC,CASSRAGGETQYF
TRBV10-3,TRBJ2-1,TRBD1,-,TGTGCCATCAGTGAGTTGTGGACAGGGTCCAATGAGCAGTTCTTC,CAISELWTGSNEQFF
TRBV5-1,TRBJ2-3,TRBD2,-,TGCGCCAGCAGCTTGATACTAGCGGGGAGCACAGATACGCAGTATTTT,CASSLILAGSTDTQYF
TRBV2,TRBJ1-1,-,-,TGTGCCAGCAGTGATCTGTTAAACACTGAAGCTTTCTTT,CASSDLLNTEAFF
TRBV7-6,TRBJ2-2,TRBD2,-,TGTGCCAGCAGCCAAGGACTAGCGGGCACCGGGGAGCTGTTTTTT,CASSQGLAGTGELFF
TRBV7-2,TRBJ1-3,TRBD1,few,TGTGCCAGCAGCTTAGTTCGGGACAGGGGATACTCTGGAAACACCATATATTTT,CASSLVRDRGYSGNTIYF
TRBV9,TRBJ1-3,TRBD1,-,TGTGCCAGCAGCGGACCGGGACAGAGTCTCTCTGGAAACACCATATATTTT,CASSGPGQSLSGNTIYF
TRBV29-1,TRBJ1-5,TRBD1,-,TGCAGCGTCGCGTTCGGGACAGGGGATCCTCAGCCCCAGCATTTT,CSVAFGTGDPQPQHF
TRBV6-5,TRBJ2-7,-,-,TGTGCCAGCAGACTTATGACAGCGACCTACGAGCAGTACTTC,CASRLMTATYEQYF
TRBV7-2,TRBJ1-5,TRBD1,-,TGTGCCAGCAGCTCCTCAGGACAGGCTAGCAATCAGCCCCAGCATTTT,CASSSSGQASNQPQHF
TRBV27,TRBJ1-2,TRBD1,once,TGTGCCAGCAGTGTTTCGGGACAGGAGCTTTATGGCTACACCTTC,CASSVSGQELYGYTF
TRBV11-2,TRBJ1-3,TRBD1,-,TGTGCCAGCAGCGCCCGACAGGGAAACAGGCTAAACACCATATATTTT,CASSARQGNRLNTIYF
TRBV5-4,TRBJ1-1,-,-,TGTGCCAGCAGCTTGGTGGGGGGGAACACTGAAGCTTTCTTT,CASSLVGGNTEAFF
TRBV3-1/TRBV3-2,TRBJ1-4,-,-,TGTGCCACCGTCGACCTCGGCGGAAAACTGTTTTTT,CATVDLGGKLFF
TRBV12-5,TRBJ2-3,-,-,TGTGCTAGTGGTTTGGTACAGTCCACAGATACGCAGTATTTT,CASGLVQSTDTQYF
TRBV27,TRBJ1-4,-,once,TGTGCCAGCAGTTGGGGGGGCAGGGGAATTACTAATGAAAAACTGTTTTTT,CASSWGGRGITNEKLFF
TRBV6-5,TRBJ1-1,-,-,TGTGCCAGCAGTTTACAGGGCACGAACACTGAAGCTTTCTTT,CASSLQGTNTEAFF
TRBV9,TRBJ1-1,-,once,TGTGCCAGCAGCGTAGTGTCAGAAATGAACACTGAAGCTTTCTTT,CASSVVSEMNTEAFF
TRBV5-1,TRBJ1-6,TRBD1,-,TGCGCCAGCAGTCCGCACAGGGGGCCTAGATCACCCCTCCACTTT,CASSPHRGPRSPLHF
TRBV6-5,TRBJ2-3,-,-,TGTGCCAGCAGTTTGGGGCCTAACACAGATACGCAGTATTTT,CASSLGPNTDTQYF
TRBV2,TRBJ2-7,TRBD2,-,TGTGCCAGCAACCCAGAGGGACTAGCGGGCATCTACGAGCAGTACTTC,CASNPEGLAGIYEQYF
TRBV11-2,TRBJ2-1,-,-,TGTGCCAGCAGCTTAGAATACGAGAGCTCCTACAATGAGCAGTTCTTC,CASSLEYESSYNEQFF
TRBV18,TRBJ2-7,TRBD2,-,TGTGCCAGCTCACCACCGGGACTAGAGATCGGCGAGCAGTACTTC,CASSPPGLEIGEQYF
TRBV19,TRBJ1-5,TRBD1,-,TGTGCCAGTAGTATGGAAACCGGGACAGGTGTTAATCAGCCCCAGCATTTT,CASSMETGTGVNQPQHF
TRBV10-2,TRBJ1-1,-,few,TGCGCCAGCAGTCGCGACAGTAACACTGAAGCTTTCTTT,CASSRDSNTEAFF
TRBV29-1,TRBJ2-6,-,few,TGCAGCGTTGCATCGACAGGCTCTGGGGCCAACGTCCTGACTTTC,CSVASTGSGANVLTF
TRBV18,TRBJ1-5,-,once,TGTGCCAGCTCACCAGAACAGAAACAGCCCCAGCATTTT,CASSPEQKQPQHF